A selection of T cell receptor beta chains follows, all from one sample in a study of OX40 agonist ivuxolimab in advanced cancers. TCRdb's copy holds only in-frame clones and misses some; the assay was immunoSEQ multiplex PCR. This sample has 76,000 or so clones, with approximately 93% found just once. This material consisted of CD4+ or CD8+ T cells sorted from blood, taken in a trial of the OX40 agonist ivuxolimab. The receptors were sampled from an adult with an advanced solid tumor such as melanoma, head and neck, liver or kidney cancer. CDR3s include the opening cysteine and the closing phenylalanine or tryptophan. D genes are given only for firm matches. Clone size is given for some rows only: seen once, a few or many times, or a class if the clone is expanded.

D,V,size,J,CDR3,DNA
TRBD2,TRBV7-2,.,TRBJ2-7,CASNAAGGREQYF,TGTGCCAGCAATGCTGCGGGGGGGCGCGAGCAGTACTTC
.,TRBV19,.,TRBJ2-7,CAFETALRYEQYF,TGTGCCTTCGAAACGGCGCTACGCTACGAGCAGTACTTC
.,TRBV27,.,TRBJ1-2,CASRDGGHGYTF,TGTGCCAGCAGGGACGGCGGCCATGGCTACACCTTC
.,TRBV21-1,.,TRBJ1-6,CAKALGGNYNSPLHF,TGTGCCAAAGCGCTGGGGGGGAACTATAATTCACCCCTCCACTTT
.,TRBV27,.,TRBJ2-4,CASSFGGAGKNIQYF,TGTGCCAGCAGTTTTGGGGGGGCAGGCAAAAACATTCAGTACTTC
TRBD2,TRBV19,.,TRBJ2-1,CASGPGGGFYNEQFF,TGTGCCAGTGGCCCGGGGGGGGGATTCTACAATGAGCAGTTCTTC
.,TRBV27,once,TRBJ2-1,CASSPWGARYNEQFF,TGTGCCAGCAGTCCGTGGGGGGCGCGATACAATGAGCAGTTCTTC
TRBD1,TRBV9,.,TRBJ2-7,CASSRQGRFYEQYF,TGTGCCAGCTCTCGACAGGGGAGGTTCTACGAGCAGTACTTC
TRBD1,TRBV5-1,.,TRBJ2-5,CASSSGQGPPAQYF,TGCGCCAGCAGCTCCGGACAGGGGCCGCCGGCCCAGTACTTC
.,TRBV5-4,once,TRBJ2-3,CASSLSSASTDTQYF,TGTGCCAGCAGCTTGTCGTCAGCAAGCACAGATACGCAGTATTTT
TRBD1,TRBV27,once,TRBJ1-6,CASSPRTGESPLHF,TGTGCCAGCAGTCCTCGTACAGGGGAATCACCCCTCCACTTT
TRBD2,TRBV6-5,.,TRBJ2-3,CASSYSSGGATDTQYF,TGTGCCAGCAGTTACTCAAGCGGGGGGGCCACAGATACGCAGTATTTT
.,TRBV6-5,few,TRBJ1-2,CASRLARGYGYTF,TGTGCCAGCAGATTAGCGAGGGGCTATGGCTACACCTTC
.,TRBV15,.,TRBJ2-1,CATSRGGGGEQFF,TGTGCCACCAGCAGAGGCGGAGGGGGCGAGCAGTTCTTC
.,TRBV27,.,TRBJ1-5,CASSFGENQPQHF,TGTGCCAGCAGTTTCGGGGAAAATCAGCCCCAGCATTTT
TRBD1,TRBV27,.,TRBJ1-4,CASRPLGQGATNEKLFF,TGTGCCAGCAGACCCCTGGGACAGGGGGCAACTAATGAAAAACTGTTTTTT
.,TRBV11-2,.,TRBJ1-2,CASSYRPGDYGYTF,TGTGCCAGCAGCTATAGACCTGGGGATTATGGCTACACCTTC
.,TRBV11-2,once,TRBJ1-4,CASSLGAATNEKLFF,TGTGCCAGCAGCTTAGGGGCGGCAACTAATGAAAAACTGTTTTTT
TRBD2,TRBV28,.,TRBJ2-3,CASSYPSSSGRAEDTQYF,TGTGCCAGCAGTTACCCTTCCTCTAGCGGGAGGGCCGAAGATACGCAGTATTTT
TRBD1,TRBV27,.,TRBJ1-5,CASRSGTGGQPQHF,TGTGCCAGCCGGAGCGGGACAGGGGGTCAGCCCCAGCATTTT
TRBD1,TRBV27,.,TRBJ1-4,CASSLSWGGQGNEKLFF,TGTGCCAGCAGTTTATCTTGGGGGGGACAGGGGAATGAAAAACTGTTTTTT
.,TRBV28,once,TRBJ2-4,CASSFGDTQNIQYF,TGTGCCAGCAGTTTCGGGGACACCCAAAACATTCAGTACTTC
.,TRBV6-5,few,TRBJ1-5,CASSYRGDQPQHF,TGTGCCAGCAGTTACCGGGGGGATCAGCCCCAGCATTTT
.,TRBV2,.,TRBJ2-1,CSRGGTGEQFF,TGTTCCCGTGGGGGAACGGGTGAGCAGTTCTTC
TRBD2,TRBV5-6,.,TRBJ2-7,CASSWTSPSPYYEQYF,TGTGCCAGCAGCTGGACTAGCCCAAGTCCCTACTACGAGCAGTACTTC
.,TRBV29-1,.,TRBJ2-7,CSVEVTGDSSYEQYF,TGCAGCGTTGAAGTTACAGGCGATAGCTCCTACGAGCAGTACTTC
.,TRBV6-5,.,TRBJ2-7,CASSYSIGPSAYEQYF,TGTGCCAGCAGTTACTCGATAGGCCCATCGGCCTACGAGCAGTACTTC
.,TRBV25-1,.,TRBJ2-2,CASSEIGVIPNTGELFF,TGTGCCAGCAGTGAAATCGGGGTCATACCGAACACCGGGGAGCTGTTTTTT
TRBD1,TRBV19,few,TRBJ1-4,CASSTTTGTVNEKLFF,TGTGCCAGTAGTACAACTACCGGGACAGTAAATGAAAAACTGTTTTTT
.,TRBV14,.,TRBJ1-5,CASSQAGESNQPQHF,TGTGCCAGCAGCCAAGCTGGGGAAAGCAATCAGCCCCAGCATTTT